The 21 T cell receptor beta chains below were found in one sample sequenced in a study of identical twins. TCRdb processed the 5' RACE reads anew with MiXCR; each CDR3 protein has one entry. The data show about 470,000 distinct CDR3 sequences, with approximately 24% seen just once and about 2.7% held by the top ten. This sample was also put to use in a study of T cells expressing NK-cell markers.

Sample: CD4+ T cells sorted from blood. These receptors all stem from a woman younger than 35 in good health.

This clonotype was seen a few times. The chain joins TRBV29-1 to TRBJ2-7; 11 nucleotides agree with TRBD1. V was pared by 6 bases and J by 3 bases, with 7 bases of the junction left unmatched. The CDR3 contains 14 residues. Looked up from germline, CDR1 is SQVTM and CDR2 is ANQGSEA. CDR3 DNA: TGCAGCGTCGGGATCGGGACAGGGGGCTACGAGCAGTACTTC. Translating gives CSVGIGTGGYEQYF.

This clonotype was detected many times. CDR3 sequence (DNA): TGCAGTGCTAATCAGCGGGTCTATGGCTACACCTTC. Its translation is CSANQRVYGYTF. The rearrangement uses TRBV20-1 and TRBJ1-2; D remains unclear. Germline-derived CDR1 and CDR2 are DFQATT and SNEGSKA (reference sequence). V was shortened by 4 bases and J by 4 bases, with 10 bases between the two germline ends. This CDR3 has 12 amino acids.

V gene TRBV7-2 combines with J gene TRBJ2-5; weak D call: TRBD1 (5 bases). Between the trimmed V and J ends, which lost 5 bases and 2 bases, there was a span of 9 bases. The CDR3 has 13 residues. Germline CDR1 is SGHTA and CDR2 is FQGNSA. This CDR3 reads CASSRRQQETQYF. As DNA, the CDR3 is TGTGCCAGCAGCCGCCGACAGCAAGAGACCCAGTACTTC.

This clonotype was observed many times. J is TRBJ1-1 and V is TRBV7-2; D gene ambiguous. The ends were cut back, 2 bases at V and 8 bases at J, with 9 bases in the middle. The CDR3 runs 12 residues. CDR1 and CDR2 from the germline V gene are SGHTA and FQGNSA. The CDR3 region has the DNA TGTGCCAGCAGCTTATGGCGGGCCGAAGCTTTCTTT. Its protein is CASSLWRAEAFF. The variable domain in full, with the rest retrieved from reference TRBV7-2 and TRBJ1-1, is GAGVSQSPSNKVTEKGKDVELRCDPISGHTALYWYRQSLGQGLEFLIYFQGNSAPDKSGLPSDRFSAERTGGSVSTLTIQRTQQEDSAVYLCASSLWRAEAFFGQGTRLTVV.

Worth noting for this clonotype: Mismatch with germline at one junction end may stem from a read error. The chain joins TRBV2 to TRBJ2-5, with 7 bases lining up with TRBD2. The CDR3 runs to 15 residues. The V gene's germline CDR1 is SNHLY and CDR2 FYNNEI. CDR3 sequence: CASSESGSRAGSPDF. The CDR3 DNA is TGTGCCAGCAGTGAATCAGGGAGTCGAGCGGGGTCCCCCGACTTC. The full variable domain, rest sourced from reference TRBV2 and TRBJ2-5, is EPEVTQTPSHQVTQMGQEVILRCVPISNHLYFYWYRQILGQKVEFLVSFYNNEISEKSEIFDDQFSVERPDGSNFTLKIRSTKLEDSAMYFCASSESGSRAGSPDFGPGTRLLVL.

The chain uses TRBV5-1 and TRBJ2-7; tentative D call: TRBD2 (7 bases). The germline gives CDR1 SGHRS, CDR2 YFSETQ. Trimming removed 4 bases at V and 4 bases at J, with 18 bases between. The CDR3 has 15 amino acids. DNA for the CDR3: TGCGCCAGCAGCCCTCGTGGGGGGGCCCGGTACGAGCAGTACTTC. Its translation: CASSPRGGARYEQYF.

This rearrangement joins TRBV20-1 to TRBJ2-5, with 11 bases aligning to TRBD2. The V gene's germline CDR1 is DFQATT and CDR2 SNEGSKA (reference sequence). J gave up 2 bases and V 2 bases, and 4 bases lay outside the gene matches. This CDR3 is built from 15 residues. CDR3 protein: CSARPASGGQETQYF. Here the CDR3 DNA reads TGCAGTGCTAGACCGGCTAGCGGGGGGCAAGAGACCCAGTACTTC.

V usage is TRBV20-1 and J usage is TRBJ1-2; D is unresolved. Per the germline V gene, CDR1 is DFQATT and CDR2 is SNEGSKA (reference sequence). The CDR3 is 12 amino acids. V lost 6 bases to trimming and J lost 6 bases, with 14 bases between them. Written as DNA, the CDR3 is TGCAGTGCAGGGATGGGGTGGGATGGCTACACCTTC. Translated: CSAGMGWDGYTF.

This clonotype has a handful of counts. The chain couples TRBV7-9 to TRBJ1-4; D may be TRBD1 (6 bases). The V end lost 3 bases, the J end lost 7 bases, and 15 bases lay between the germline ends. The CDR3 runs 15 residues. Germline loops: CDR1 SEHNR, CDR2 FQNEAQ (reference sequence). CDR3 coding DNA: TGTGCCAGCAGCTTCAACAGGGCGGGACGTGAAAAACTGTTTTTT. Translation gives CASSFNRAGREKLFF.

This clonotype was seen a few times. The rearrangement joins TRBV29-1 to TRBJ2-3, with D uncertain. V lost 7 bases and J lost 1, with 12 bases in between. CDR3 length: 13 amino acids. CDR1 and CDR2 from the germline V gene are SQVTM and ANQGSEA. CDR3 loop: CSAKWSGTDTQYF. The CDR3 bases are TGCAGCGCCAAGTGGAGCGGCACAGATACGCAGTATTTT.

This clonotype was observed a handful of times. The rearrangement joins TRBV5-6 to TRBJ1-1; the D gene is possibly TRBD1 (5 bases). Trimming removed 3 bases from V and 3 bases from J, with 18 bases in between. This CDR3 has 16 residues. Germline V gene sequence: CDR1 SGHDT, CDR2 YYEEEE. This CDR3 is CASSSGFRDRHTEAFF. In nucleotides, the CDR3 is TGTGCCAGCAGCTCGGGTTTTAGGGACCGTCACACTGAAGCTTTCTTT. The variable domain in full, with the rest retrieved from reference TRBV5-6 and TRBJ1-1, is DAGVTQSPTHLIKTRGQQVTLRCSPKSGHDTVSWYQQALGQGPQFIFQYYEEEERQRGNFPDRFSGHQFPNYSSELNVNALLLGDSALYLCASSSGFRDRHTEAFFGQGTRLTVV.

This clonotype was seen only a few times. This rearrangement joins TRBV6-1 to TRBJ2-7; D may be TRBD1 (5 bases). This CDR3 is built from 13 residues. Trimming removed 11 bases at V and 3 bases at J, with 17 bases between. Germline values: CDR1 MNHNS, CDR2 SASEGT. CDR3 in amino acids: CASRPGQGYEQYF. As DNA, the CDR3 is TGTGCCTCCCGGCCGGGCCAGGGCTACGAGCAGTACTTC.

The chain links TRBV6-1 to TRBJ2-1; D remains unclear. Germline V gives CDR1 MNHNS, CDR2 SASEGT. Trimming pared 2 bases from V and 0 bases from J, leaving 8 bases between. The CDR3 has 15 amino acids. The CDR3 DNA reads as TGTGCCAGCAGTGAATTGGGGAACTCCTACAATGAGCAGTTCTTC. Its translation is CASSELGNSYNEQFF.

The DNA for the CDR3 is TGTGCCAGCAGCCCGACCGGGACAGACTACGAGCAGTACTTC. Its translation is CASSPTGTDYEQYF. This chain joins TRBV6-1 and TRBJ2-7; 7 bases align to TRBD1. Per the germline V gene, CDR1 is MNHNS and CDR2 is SASEGT. Losses at the gene ends were 6 bases for V and 3 bases for J; bases not matched to a gene: 8. The CDR3 is 14 amino acids.

At least ten counts were recorded for this clonotype. The chain joins TRBV11-2 to TRBJ2-1, with D possibly being TRBD1 or TRBD2 (5 bases each). Germline-derived CDR1 and CDR2 are SGHAT and FQNNGV. The CDR3 is 13 amino acids. V lost 2 bases, J lost 6 bases, and 8 bases lay in between. CDR3: CASSLSRGNEQFF. DNA of the CDR3: TGTGCCAGCAGCTTATCGAGGGGCAATGAGCAGTTCTTC.

This clonotype was detected only a few times. V usage is TRBV9 and J usage is TRBJ2-2; D gene uncertain. Trimming stripped 0 bases from V and 0 bases from J, with 3 bases between. The germline V gene has CDR1 SGDLS and CDR2 YYNGEE. The CDR3 sequence is 14 residues long. CDR3 coding DNA: TGTGCCAGCAGCGTAGTTACGAACACCGGGGAGCTGTTTTTT. It yields the protein CASSVVTNTGELFF.

V and J are TRBV6-1 and TRBJ2-7; D is ambiguous. V lost 5 bases and J 6 bases, leaving 17 bases between the germline ends. CDR3 size: 14 residues. Per germline, CDR1 MNHNS and CDR2 SASEGT. In DNA form, the CDR3 reads TGTGCCAGCAGTCAAGGAGAGCCGGGTCGCGAGCAGTACTTC. It yields the protein CASSQGEPGREQYF.

This clonotype occurred many times. The chain joins TRBV12-3 or TRBV12-4 to TRBJ2-7, with no clear D. CDR3 length equals 12 residues. Deletions cut 5 bases from V and 3 bases from J, with 8 bases between. The CDR3 DNA follows: TGTGCCAGCAGTCTCGCTGTCTACGAGCAGTACTTC. Protein sequence: CASSLAVYEQYF.

The rearrangement uses TRBV20-1 and TRBJ2-1, with 8 bases fitting TRBD2. The V gene's germline CDR1 is DFQATT and CDR2 SNEGSKA (reference sequence). With 3 bases clipped from V and 11 bases from J, the junction kept 12 bases outside the gene matches. The CDR3 runs 14 residues. The CDR3: CSASNGGDKDKQFF. The CDR3, as DNA: TGCAGTGCTAGTAACGGGGGGGATAAGGATAAGCAGTTCTTC.

This clonotype showed up many times. The V and J genes are TRBV20-1 and TRBJ2-3, with a tentative D call TRBD1 (5 bases). CDR1 is DFQATT, CDR2 SNEGSKA, per germline (reference sequence). The CDR3 is 13 amino acids. The CDR3 here is CSARRGSTDTQYF. The DNA of the CDR3 is TGCAGCGCCCGAAGGGGTAGCACAGATACGCAGTATTTT.

This clonotype showed up many times. The chain recombines TRBV5-1 with TRBJ1-5; D might be TRBD1 (5 bases). The CDR3 consists of 15 residues. CDR1 is SGHRS and CDR2 is YFSETQ in the germline V gene. Trimming pared 0 bases from V and 4 bases from J, leaving 11 bases between. The CDR3, as DNA: TGCGCCAGCAGCTTGGAGCCAGGGAGGAATCAGCCCCAGCATTTT. Its translation: CASSLEPGRNQPQHF.